These 27 T cell receptor beta chains originate from one sample sequenced in a study of Ad26.COV2.S vaccination and SARS-CoV-2 variants. TCRdb's table, derived via immunoSEQ multiplex PCR, lists solely in-frame clones and lacks some. This table has 300,000 to 400,000 clones, less than 90% appearing once. Treatment reported: some 19 received Ad26.COV2.S at low or high dose, single or two shots; about 5 received placebo; per-sample allocation not given. It was on day 63 after the first vaccine or placebo injection that samples were taken. Sequencing used peripheral blood, obtained in a trial of Ad26.COV2.S vaccine versus placebo. All receptors come from a person between 18 and 60 years old who received the Ad26.COV2.S COVID-19 vaccine or a placebo.

The J gene is TRBJ2-7, the V gene TRBV6-2 or TRBV6-3, with D unresolved. V was clipped by 6 bases and J by 6 bases, with 15 bases between them. The CDR3 totals 13 residues. Germline CDR1 reads MNHEY; CDR2 reads SVGEGT. Here the CDR3 DNA reads TGTGCCAGCAGCCTAATCGGCCCTACCGAGCAGTACTTC. This encodes CASSLIGPTEQYF.

The chain is built from TRBV15 and TRBJ2-3, with D perhaps matching TRBD2 (5 bases). Germline CDR1 and CDR2: LNHNV and YYDKDF (reference sequence). V lost 0 bases and J 3 bases, leaving 19 bases between the germline ends. The CDR3 loop spans 18 amino acids. The DNA of the CDR3 is TGTGCCACCAGCAGAGATATGGGGTTCGAAGGGAGAACAGATACGCAGTATTTT. Encoded protein: CATSRDMGFEGRTDTQYF.

The chain links TRBV25-1 to TRBJ2-5; D unresolved. CDR1 is MGHDK, CDR2 SYGVNS, per germline. The CDR3 runs 12 residues. With 1 base removed from V and 3 bases from J, the gap between germline ends came to 3 bases. The CDR3 here is CASSESEETQYF. The DNA of the CDR3 is TGTGCCAGCAGTGAATCCGAAGAGACCCAGTACTTC.

A note on this clone: Other DNA sequences of this sample code for an identical CDR3. The rearrangement joins TRBV4-2 to TRBJ1-3, with 10 bases fitting TRBD1. This CDR3 contains 17 residues. V was pared by 0 bases and J by 1 base, with 3 bases of the junction left unmatched. Germline V lookup: CDR1 LGHNA, CDR2 YNFKEQ. The CDR3, as DNA: TGTGCCAGCAGCCAAGATCGGACAGGGGGATCTGGAAACACCATATATTTT. This sequence encodes CASSQDRTGGSGNTIYF.

The chain uses TRBV14 and TRBJ2-7, with 9 bases matching TRBD2. The CDR3 is made up of 14 amino acids. Per the germline V gene, CDR1 is SGHDN and CDR2 is FVKESK. The trim removed 4 bases at V and 0 bases at J, leaving 1 base unmatched. DNA for the CDR3: TGTGCCAGCAGCCCACTAGCGGGCTCCTACGAGCAGTACTTC. Amino acids: CASSPLAGSYEQYF.

The CDR3 loop reads CASNRDRGNGYTF. CDR3 nucleotide sequence: TGTGCCAGTAATCGGGACAGGGGGAATGGCTACACCTTC. The genes are TRBV19 and TRBJ1-2; 11 nucleotides line up with TRBD1. The CDR3 is 13 residues long. The trim removed 7 bases at V and 6 bases at J, leaving 4 bases unmatched. The V gene's germline CDR1 is LNHDA and CDR2 SQIVND (reference sequence).

V is TRBV5-1 and J is TRBJ2-1, with TRBD2 identical over 13 bases. CDR3 length equals 17 residues. Trimming at V came to 0 bases and at J to 4 bases, leaving 4 bases not matched to a gene. Germline CDR1 and CDR2: SGHRS and YFSETQ. CDR3 loop: CASSLAGTSGVYNEQFF. CDR3 DNA: TGCGCCAGCAGCTTGGCTGGGACTAGCGGGGTGTACAATGAGCAGTTCTTC.

The chain couples TRBV5-1 to TRBJ2-2; the match to TRBD1 covers 7 bases. Germline assignment: CDR1 SGHRS and CDR2 YFSETQ. The CDR3 is made up of 15 amino acids. With V trimmed by 4 bases and J by 3 bases, 6 bases remained unmatched. The CDR3 DNA follows: TGCGCCAGCAGCCCGGACAGGCCCGACACCGGGGAGCTGTTTTTT. Protein product: CASSPDRPDTGELFF.

The chain joins TRBV4-3 to TRBJ2-3; 8 nucleotides line up with TRBD2. Per the germline V gene, CDR1 is LGHNA and CDR2 is YSLEER. CDR3 size: 18 residues. V lost 3 bases and J lost 5; bases outside the gene matches: 16. The CDR3 nucleotides read TGCGCCAGCAGCCAGGCCCGATGGAGTAGCGGGATTGAAGATACGCAGTATTTT. Protein: CASSQARWSSGIEDTQYF.

The chain has TRBV9 and TRBJ1-3; D uncertain. With 4 bases removed from V and 5 bases from J, the gap between germline ends came to 16 bases. The germline CDR1 and CDR2 sequences are SGDLS and YYNGEE. The CDR3 runs to 15 residues. CDR3 nucleotide sequence: TGTGCCAGCAGCTCAGACCAGGTTGGAAGAAACACCATATATTTT. Its protein product is CASSSDQVGRNTIYF.

J is TRBJ1-2 and V is TRBV7-9; 9 nucleotides agree with TRBD1. The length of the CDR3 is 15 residues. From germline, CDR1 is SEHNR and CDR2 FQNEAQ (reference sequence). V shed 0 bases and J 8 bases; nucleotides not matched to a gene: 7. CDR3: CASSLARDRVWGYTF. DNA of the CDR3: TGTGCCAGCAGCTTAGCCCGGGACAGGGTATGGGGCTACACCTTC.

The rearrangement joins TRBV5-1 to TRBJ2-3; the match to TRBD2 covers 9 bases. Germline V gene data show CDR1 as SGHRS and CDR2 as YFSETQ. The CDR3 contains 16 residues. The ends lost 4 bases at V and 4 bases at J; junction bases unmatched: 10. The CDR3 here is CASSLSRGRAADTQYF. The CDR3 nucleotides are TGCGCCAGCAGCCTCTCCCGCGGGAGGGCCGCAGATACGCAGTATTTT.

The chain joins TRBV4-3 to TRBJ2-3, with 10 bases identical to TRBD1. There are 14 residues in the CDR3. With 4 bases clipped from V and 6 bases from J, the junction kept 4 bases outside the gene matches. Germline assignment: CDR1 LGHNA and CDR2 YSLEER. CDR3 sequence reads: CASSPGQGSDTQYF. CDR3 nucleotides: TGCGCCAGCAGCCCGGGACAGGGGAGCGATACGCAGTATTTT.

This chain connects TRBV7-9 to TRBJ1-1; D possibly corresponds to TRBD1 (5 bases). The germline V gene encodes CDR1 SEHNR and CDR2 FQNEAQ (reference sequence). Trimming took 1 base from V and 8 from J, leaving 11 bases between them. The CDR3 sequence is 13 residues long. DNA for the CDR3: TGTGCCAGCAGCTTAGGTACAGGTGGAGAAGCTTTCTTT. Translating it yields CASSLGTGGEAFF.

The chain recombines TRBV25-1 with TRBJ1-2; D unresolved. The V and J ends lost 7 bases and 8 bases respectively, with 11 bases between them. This CDR3 has 11 amino acids. Germline V gene lookup returns CDR1 MGHDK and CDR2 SYGVNS. The CDR3 reads CASTKGWGYTF. CDR3 DNA: TGTGCCAGCACCAAGGGATGGGGCTACACCTTC.

J is TRBJ2-5 and V is TRBV7-3, with D perhaps matching TRBD1 (5 bases). The CDR3 runs to 13 residues. The germline gives CDR1 SGHTA, CDR2 FQGTGA. V was trimmed by 1 base and J by 4 bases, leaving 7 bases between them. CDR3 coding DNA: TGTGCCAGCAGCTTAAGACAGCCAGAGACCCAGTACTTC. Protein product: CASSLRQPETQYF.

The chain links TRBV27 to TRBJ1-5; a weak D match, TRBD1 (6 bases). The CDR3 totals 14 residues. Trimming left V 8 bases short and J 6 bases short, with 17 bases between. Germline lookup yields CDR1 MNHEY and CDR2 SMNVEV (reference sequence). CDR3 bases: TGTGCCAGCCGTCCGGGGGGCATCGTTCAGCCCCAGCATTTT. This gives the protein CASRPGGIVQPQHF.

The chain has TRBV29-1 and TRBJ1-1; possibly TRBD1 for D (6 bases). Germline CDR1 is SQVTM and CDR2 is ANQGSEA. The V end lost 3 bases, the J end lost 1 base, and 9 bases lay between the germline ends. CDR3 length equals 13 residues. CDR3 DNA sequence: TGCAGCGTTGATGACAGGAGGAACACTGAAGCTTTCTTT. Its protein is CSVDDRRNTEAFF.

This rearrangement joins TRBV5-6 to TRBJ2-1; D tentatively reads TRBD1 or TRBD2 (5 bases each). This CDR3 has 15 amino acids. Trimming cost V 4 bases and J 6 bases, with 17 bases left between them. The germline V gene encodes CDR1 SGHDT and CDR2 YYEEEE. In DNA form, the CDR3 reads TGTGCCAGCAGCCTCGGGATCTTTGGGACCAATGAGCAGTTCTTC. This sequence encodes CASSLGIFGTNEQFF.

The V gene is TRBV27, the J gene TRBJ1-5; D is unresolved. In germline, CDR1 is MNHEY, CDR2 SMNVEV (reference sequence). The CDR3 has 13 amino acids. Trimming shortened V by 2 bases and J by 8 bases, and 10 bases separated the two germline ends. In DNA, the CDR3 is TGTGCCAGCAGTTTAGGATTCTGGGAGCCCCAGCATTTT. This gives the protein CASSLGFWEPQHF.

The rearrangement joins TRBV6-4 to TRBJ2-1; TRBD2 is a possible D gene (5 bases). Trimming left V 3 bases short and J 9 bases short, with 12 bases between. The CDR3 runs 13 residues. Germline V CDR1 and CDR2: MRHNA, SNTAGT. This chain's CDR3 is CASSEKPEAEQFF. The CDR3 coding sequence is TGTGCCAGCAGTGAGAAACCGGAGGCTGAGCAGTTCTTC.

The gene calls are TRBV7-8 and TRBJ1-3; no firm D call. V was trimmed by 2 bases and J by 4 bases, leaving 15 bases between them. This CDR3 comprises 16 residues. Germline CDR1 reads SGHVS; CDR2 reads FQNEAQ. CDR3 nucleotide sequence: TGTGCCAGCAGCTTAAGCGGCGGGCGGTTGGGAAACACCATATATTTT. Translation gives CASSLSGGRLGNTIYF.

The V call is TRBV6-5, the J call TRBJ1-2, with D unresolved. This CDR3 comprises 12 residues. Trimming removed 4 bases at V and 8 bases at J, with 11 bases between. Per germline, CDR1 MNHEY and CDR2 SVGAGI. DNA for the CDR3: TGTGCCAGCAGTTCAGACCGGTGGGGCTACACCTTC. This gives the protein CASSSDRWGYTF.

This chain uses TRBV6-5 with TRBJ2-2, with unresolved D. CDR1 MNHEY and CDR2 SVGAGI come from the germline V gene. The CDR3 runs to 15 residues. The V gene lost 0 bases and the J gene lost 1 base, with 6 bases spanning the gap. CDR3 in amino acids: CASSYSWGNTGELFF. The CDR3 DNA sequence: TGTGCCAGCAGTTACTCGTGGGGGAACACCGGGGAGCTGTTTTTT.

J is TRBJ2-4 and V is TRBV20-1, with TRBD1 as a possible D gene (6 bases). The germline V gene has CDR1 DFQATT and CDR2 SNEGSKA (reference sequence). The CDR3 length is 20 residues. Trimming shortened V by 3 bases and J by 0 bases, and 27 bases separated the two germline ends. The CDR3 DNA is TGCAGTGCTAGTCTTTTTGTCGGACAGAGACTATCGCTAGCCAAAAACATTCAGTACTTC. This codes for CSASLFVGQRLSLAKNIQYF.

The V call is TRBV12-3 or TRBV12-4, the J call TRBJ2-5; D perhaps matches TRBD2 (5 bases). The CDR3 length is 13 residues. Trimming left V 5 bases short and J 1 base short, with 8 bases between. The CDR3 DNA is TGTGCCAGCAGTGCGGACTCCCAAGAGACCCAGTACTTC. This codes for CASSADSQETQYF.

The rearrangement uses TRBV7-6 and TRBJ2-1; the D gene could be TRBD1 or TRBD2 (5 bases each). Germline lookup yields CDR1 SGHVS and CDR2 FNYEAQ. The V and J ends lost 6 bases and 3 bases respectively, with 24 bases between them. The CDR3 is made up of 18 amino acids. For the CDR3, the DNA is TGTGCCAGCAGTCACACTCGGGGCTGGACACTCGACTACAATGAGCAGTTCTTC. Translating gives CASSHTRGWTLDYNEQFF. Complete variable domain (other parts from reference TRBV7-6 and TRBJ2-1): GAGVSQSPRYKVTKRGQDVALRCDPISGHVSLYWYRQALGQGPEFLTYFNYEAQQDKSGLPNDRFSAERPEGSISTLTIQRTEQRDSAMYRCASSHTRGWTLDYNEQFFGPGTRLTVL.